The entry below gives a single TCR beta chain sequence along with its context. Antigen: not known. The data were taken from a study of cytomegalovirus exposure and HLA in healthy donors. Study overall: Unique TCRs numbering roughly 85 million, obtained from HLA-typed donors, made up an early data release.

There are 15 residues in the CDR3. Germline-derived CDR1 and CDR2 are MGHRA and YSYEKL. V lost 7 bases to trimming and J lost 7 bases; unmatched junction nucleotides: 8. PCR employed 60 Vbeta and 13 Jbeta primers. Method: immunoSEQ multiplex PCR; TCRdb's copy keeps in-frame clones and lacks some. Its table records about 160,000 clones. Study-wide findings and caveats: Indistinguishability led to the exclusion of some V segments, TRBV6-2 and TRBV6-3 included. Links to common viral pathogens appeared, in a later analysis, for several of the most significant clusters. The study carried out a later analysis of TCR beta sequences. It associated approximately 15,000 of them with specific HLA alleles at a false discovery rate of 0.05.

This TCR derives from a man between 25 and 39 years old in good health and CMV-seronegative. The source material was PBMCs. The chain couples TRBV4-1 to TRBJ1-6, with 9 bases that match TRBD1. The CDR3 reads CASIQTGTGNSPLHF. The CDR3 bases are TGCGCCAGCATCCAGACCGGGACAGGGAATTCACCCCTCCACTTT.